The TCR beta chain under discussion was sequenced for a study of Ad26.COV2.S vaccination and SARS-CoV-2 variants (dated by TCRdb to the early 2020s). Context from the whole study: Donors in the vaccine arm were drawn from COV1001, a multicentre, randomized, double-blind, placebo-controlled phase I-IIa trial testing Ad26.COV2.S in healthy adults. Investigators did not know the trial group allocation while performing experiments and assessing outcomes. The TCR-sequenced set comprised approximately 30 samples: 19 Ad26.COV2.S vaccine recipients, 5 placebo recipients and 8 SARS-CoV-2 convalescent individuals. Trial participants were randomized into five groups of five, in which low-dose or high-dose Ad26.COV2.S was given once or twice, or placebo was given on both occasions. The specificity and breadth of SARS-CoV-2-reactive T cell receptors after Ad26.COV2.S vaccination were assessed by TCRbeta repertoire sequencing. Ad26.COV2.S was given intramuscularly at 5x10^10 or 1x10^11 viral particles, as a single shot or as two shots 56 days apart. The investigation overall reported the following: Vaccine and placebo recipients had similar non-spike TCR breadth, a finding consistent with the vaccine containing only spike. Substantial breadth of spike-specific CD8+ and CD4+ T cell responses was reported after vaccination. It was noted by the authors that total T cell responses may have been underestimated by the TCR breadth and depth analyses. The study was not powered to compare responses between vaccine doses or regimens. Higher spike-specific TCR breadth was observed in Ad26.COV2.S recipients than in placebo recipients (P = 0.0014).

Cut back by 3 bases and 6 bases, the V and J ends lie 12 bases apart. CDR1 LGHNA and CDR2 YNFKEQ are derived from the germline V gene. The CDR3 sequence holds 13 residues, the cysteine and phenylalanine included. Only the CDR3 DNA stays, 39 bases, in frame from base 1. The sample's treatment or condition, from its label and the paper: roughly 19 received Ad26.COV2.S at low or high dose, single or two shots; about 5 received placebo; per-sample allocation not given. For vaccine and placebo recipients, repertoires were sequenced using samples collected on day 63 after the first injection. Between 29 July and 7 August 2020, Cohort 1b enrolled about 27 adults aged 18-55 years at one site in Boston, USA. As a vaccine, Ad26.COV2.S was a replication-incompetent adenovirus type 26 vector that expressed a prefusion-stabilized SARS-CoV-2 spike protein derived from the original Wuhan strain. The immunoSEQ Assay was used to sequence TCRbeta CDR3 regions. After extraction, genomic DNA underwent amplification by bias-controlled multiplex PCR, followed by high-throughput sequencing. Processing in the source paper ran as follows. Collapsing and filtering of sequences were performed to quantify the absolute abundance of each unique TCRbeta CDR3 region. Usable DNA was measured by amplifying reference genes present in all nucleated cells, and TCRbeta template counts were normalized to that usable DNA to estimate T cell fraction. Repertoire TCRs were annotated as SARS-CoV-2-specific when V gene, CDR3 amino acid sequence and J gene were exactly matched to a known reactive TCR set. The reference SARS-CoV-2 TCR set came from MIRA and was filtered for enrichment in COVID-19-positive ImmuneCODE repertoires, removing public or cross-reactive TCRs. Based on the MIRA antigens, annotated TCRs were further analysed at the level of specific ORF or position within ORF. Depth was the summed frequency of annotated unique rearrangements, while breadth was defined as annotated unique rearrangements over total unique productive rearrangements. Group comparisons of TCR breadth used two-sided Wilcoxon rank-sum tests. Entries here come from immuneACCESS through TCRdb and include only in-frame sequences with V and J called. Some clones fail to appear in such tables; in the studies checked, an unresolved V gene covers under half of the shortfall, and the cause of the remainder is unknown. V and J calls and clone size are given by that table; D and trimming were obtained from the DNA. This sample holds hundreds of thousands of clones; 65% to 90% were observed only once. Clones ranked in the top ten supply around 11% of the sample.

As regards this clone: Its recognized antigen is unknown. Per-base quality was not reported, and no clone a single base away is much larger than it.

The clonotype was recovered from a person aged 18-65 years who received the Ad26.COV2.S COVID-19 vaccine or a placebo. The source was peripheral blood, collected in a trial of Ad26.COV2.S vaccine versus placebo. The chain employs TRBV4-2 and TRBJ2-7; no D gene call is confident. The CDR3 sequence is CASSHPGVAEQYF. The nucleotide sequence reads TGTGCCAGCAGCCATCCCGGAGTCGCCGAGCAGTACTTC.